This TCR beta chain was profiled in a study of patients and donors after allogeneic stem cell transplantation. This clonotype was counted between two and nine times. V trimming: 4 bases; J trimming: 2 bases; junction bases outside the gene matches: 20. This CDR3 is built from 20 residues. Germline-derived CDR1 and CDR2 are SGHRS and YFSETQ. TCRdb ran MiXCR on the RT-PCR reads and lists one entry per CDR3 protein. The sample records 800,000 to 1,000,000 distinct CDR3 sequences, roughly 18% being singletons. The sequence was collected from a human donor who was either an allogeneic HSCT recipient or a stem cell or donor lymphocyte infusion donor (not recorded which). It is not recorded whose cells these are; they may come from a transplant donor. Sequenced input: blood, either unsorted or a sorted T cell fraction (not recorded which). V and J are TRBV5-1 and TRBJ2-1, with TRBD2 identical over 8 bases. The DNA of the CDR3 is TGCGCCAGCAGCATCAGACAGCGGGAGACTGCGTTTCTGGCCTACAATGAGCAGTTCTTC. Protein sequence: CASSIRQRETAFLAYNEQFF.